This TCR beta chain came from a study of control samples from healthy donors and cancer patients. Assay used: immunoSEQ multiplex PCR; TCRdb lists only in-frame clones, some missing. The table has 150,000 or so clones, just under 95% seen once. Sequencing was done on a sample of blood. The TCR was taken from a man aged 40-49 years in good health.

CDR3 DNA: TGTGCCAGCAGTGGATCAGAGTCCCCCGGGTTGGTTGTCACCTTC. Protein product: CASSGSESPGLVVTF. V is TRBV25-1 and J is TRBJ1-2; no firm D call. Germline-derived CDR1 and CDR2 are MGHDK and SYGVNS. The ends were cut back, 4 bases at V and 13 bases at J, with 25 bases in the middle. This CDR3 is 15 amino acids long.